Shown below are 10 T cell receptor beta chains from a single sample sequenced in a study of T cell repertoires in cytomegalovirus infection (dated by TCRdb to about 2019). The instrument given in TCRdb is Illumina HiSeq 1500. TCRdb handled the public reads itself, with Q25 trimming in fastp and clone calling in MiXCR, and kept productive beta chains. Identical CDR3 proteins give one entry, which carries the most common genes and DNA. This sample is represented by around 740,000 distinct CDR3 sequences; less than 40% of them were singletons. Around 2.8% of the sample is taken by the ten largest. The specimen was PBMCs. These receptors were collected from a human donor in good health (CMV status not recorded). Some clones in this sample may be carry-over from other donors' samples.

V gene TRBV2 combines with J gene TRBJ2-7, with a weak D call TRBD1 (5 bases). V lost 0 bases and J lost 2, with 20 bases in between. The CDR3 loop spans 18 amino acids. Germline loops: CDR1 SNHLY, CDR2 FYNNEI. DNA of the CDR3: TGTGCCAGCAGTGAAGCGCTTCCTTGGGGCCCTAAACCCTACGAGCAGTACTTC. The encoded protein is CASSEALPWGPKPYEQYF.

The chain has TRBV29-1 and TRBJ2-3; TRBD1 is a possible D gene (5 bases). CDR3 length: 14 residues. V was trimmed by 4 bases and J by 6 bases, leaving 17 bases between them. Germline lookup yields CDR1 SQVTM and CDR2 ANQGSEA. The CDR3 nucleotides read TGCAGCGTTGTGGCTCCAGGGTGGGTTGATACGCAGTATTTT. Protein: CSVVAPGWVDTQYF.

In this sample, this clonotype turned up a few times. The chain links TRBV20-1 to TRBJ1-5; D is uncertain. The CDR3 spans 15 residues. V was clipped by 1 base and J by 0 bases, with 10 bases between them. Germline V gene lookup returns CDR1 DFQATT and CDR2 SNEGSKA (reference sequence). This CDR3 reads CSARVRRHSNQPQHF. In nucleotides, the CDR3 is TGCAGTGCTAGAGTCAGACGCCATAGCAATCAGCCCCAGCATTTT.

The sample holds a few counts of this clonotype. The gene calls are TRBV30 and TRBJ2-2; D is possibly TRBD1 (5 bases). Germline V lookup: CDR1 GTSNPN, CDR2 SVGIG (reference sequence). The V gene lost 2 bases and the J gene lost 1 base, with 8 bases spanning the gap. This CDR3 has 14 amino acids. The CDR3 sequence is CAWSQGWNTGELFF. For the CDR3, the DNA is TGTGCCTGGAGTCAGGGTTGGAACACCGGGGAGCTGTTTTTT.

This clonotype has just a few counts. CDR3 in amino acids: CASSSLGQETQYF. The CDR3 DNA is TGTGCCAGCAGCTCGTTGGGGCAAGAGACCCAGTACTTC. This rearrangement joins TRBV11-2 to TRBJ2-5; no reliable D call. Per the germline V gene, CDR1 is SGHAT and CDR2 is FQNNGV. CDR3 length: 13 residues. Trimming took 4 bases from V and 2 from J, leaving 8 bases between them.

The chain uses TRBV5-6 and TRBJ2-3; 16 nucleotides match TRBD2. After removal of 4 bases from V and 2 bases from J, the junction contained 10 bases not matched to a gene. The CDR3 has 19 residues. Germline CDR1 reads SGHDT; CDR2 reads YYEEEE. CDR3 region: CASSRPGTSGGVHTDTQYF. Written as DNA, the CDR3 is TGTGCCAGCAGCCGTCCCGGGACTAGCGGGGGGGTTCACACAGATACGCAGTATTTT.

This clonotype was found a few times. In DNA form, the CDR3 reads TGTGCCAGCGGAGGTTCGGGCACTGGAAACACCATATATTTT. Amino acid sequence: CASGGSGTGNTIYF. This rearrangement joins TRBV28 to TRBJ1-3; no definite D call. The CDR3 length is 14 residues. Trimming left V 8 bases short and J 2 bases short, with 13 bases between. The germline gives CDR1 MDHEN, CDR2 SYDVKM.

V usage is TRBV19 and J usage is TRBJ1-4, with 9 nucleotides matching TRBD1. V lost 4 bases and J lost 5; bases outside the gene matches: 5. The CDR3 is 15 amino acids. Germline V gives CDR1 LNHDA, CDR2 SQIVND (reference sequence). This chain's CDR3 is CASSTLGTGNEKLFF. The CDR3 DNA reads as TGTGCCAGTAGTACCCTGGGGACAGGGAATGAAAAACTGTTTTTT.

This clonotype was seen a handful of times. The chain links TRBV29-1 to TRBJ1-1, with 8 nucleotides matching TRBD1. V shed 1 base, J shed 4 bases, and the junction held 5 bases outside the gene matches. Germline V gene sequence: CDR1 SQVTM, CDR2 ANQGSEA. This CDR3 is built from 14 residues. The CDR3 spells CSVEVGTGGTEAFF. For the CDR3, the DNA is TGCAGCGTTGAAGTTGGAACAGGGGGCACTGAAGCTTTCTTT.

This chain links TRBV29-1 with TRBJ1-5, with a possible D match to TRBD1 (5 bases). Per the germline V gene, CDR1 is SQVTM and CDR2 is ANQGSEA. The CDR3 spans 13 residues. Trimming left V 4 bases short and J 3 bases short, with 10 bases between. For the CDR3, the DNA is TGCAGCGTTGCCCGGGACTTCAATCAGCCCCAGCATTTT. The encoded protein is CSVARDFNQPQHF.